The clone carrying this T cell receptor beta chain was counted ten times or more. Its antigen is as yet unknown. The V gene's germline CDR1 is LGHDT and CDR2 YNNKEL (reference sequence). Deletions cut 4 bases from V and 8 bases from J, with 17 bases between. The CDR3 is 14 amino acids. The data originate from a study of response to subunit inactivated influenza vaccine. TCRdb fed the RT-PCR reads into MiXCR, producing one record per CDR3 protein. The sample has approximately 730,000 distinct CDR3 sequences, around 13% seen once. Study-level points and caveats: Authors suggested that a seasonal influenza vaccination recruits few new T cells each time.

The chain carries TRBV3-1 and TRBJ1-2; maybe TRBD1 (6 bases). The clonotype comes from a middle-aged man who received an inactivated influenza vaccine. The sample was PBMCs from blood, taken less than 15 days before vaccination. The CDR3 DNA reads TGTGCCAGCAGCCCCCGACAGGAGTCGGGGGGCTACACCTTC. This sequence encodes CASSPRQESGGYTF.